A selection of T cell receptor beta chains follows, all from one sample in a study of CD4+ T cells in melanoma. Generated by immunoSEQ multiplex PCR, the TCRdb table keeps only in-frame clones and is missing some. The sample has about 140,000 clones; over 90% are singletons. The source is a human donor with melanoma. CDR3s include the opening cysteine and the closing phenylalanine or tryptophan.

>TRBV6-1|TRBJ2-1
CASRRLAGEGEQFF
>TRBV2|TRBJ1-2
CASTQGFDDTF
>TRBV15|TRBJ1-4
CATSRDRDRGEKLFF
>TRBV11-1|TRBJ2-3
CASSWSQGATDTQYF
>TRBV30|TRBJ1-2
CAWLRRDRVLYGYTF
>TRBV5-1|TRBJ2-5
CASSLGARETQYF
>TRBV2|TRBJ2-1
CASSVGGLRYNEQFF
>TRBV5-1|TRBJ2-3
CASSLELAGSGDTQYF
>TRBV5-1|TRBJ2-5
CASSLEKETQYF
>TRBV7-7|TRBJ2-5
CASSVTGGQETQYF
>TRBV10-2|TRBJ1-5
CASSGTYSNQPQHF
>TRBV6-5|TRBJ1-2
CAARPGQGRGGYTF
>TRBV27|TRBJ1-4
CASSSLRRGIGEKLFF
>TRBV7-9|TRBJ1-1
CASSSGGRGNTEAFF
>TRBV5-6|TRBJ1-5
CASSFRDSNQPQHF
>TRBV11-1|TRBJ1-1
CASTRGPGRGGDTEAFF
>TRBV28|TRBJ2-7
CASSSQGPGTGVFYEQYF
>TRBV18|TRBJ2-5
CASSQGTGRETQYF
>TRBV6-5|TRBJ1-1
CASSYNRGLTEAFF
>TRBV7-3|TRBJ2-3
CASSLTMSTDTQYF
>TRBV7-2|TRBJ2-4
CASSSPHLGKNIQYF
>TRBV5-4|TRBJ1-2
CASSPGARENYGYTF
>TRBV7-9|TRBJ2-1
CASSPRLAGATYNEQFF
>TRBV6-6|TRBJ1-1
CASSYPQGGYTEAFF
>TRBV2|TRBJ2-5
CASTPTGGETQYF
>TRBV25-1|TRBJ1-1
CASSPGGRVSEAFF
>TRBV7-3|TRBJ2-5
CASSVGPQETQYF
>TRBV6-5|TRBJ2-1
CASSRTGPHNEQFF
>TRBV6-4|TRBJ2-6
CASSVNSGANVLTF
>TRBV7-8|TRBJ2-2
CASSYDSRGELFF
>TRBV6-1|TRBJ2-5
CASSAILRGETQYF
>TRBV30|TRBJ2-3
CAWSGTSGGNTQYF
>TRBV5-1|TRBJ2-3
CASMNRLGSTDTQYF
>TRBV15|TRBJ1-2
CATSRDTGGSYGYTF